This is a list of T cell receptor beta chains from one sample in a study of T cells after yellow fever vaccination. TCRdb redid the calling of the 5' RACE reads with MiXCR, one entry per CDR3 protein. The table includes 250,000 or so distinct CDR3 sequences, more than 3.5% detected once. The starting material was PBMCs, obtained 15 days after the yellow fever booster vaccination. These TCRs come from a man between 18 and 35 years old who received the YFV17D yellow fever vaccine. Both conserved end residues are part of each CDR3. The order of the fields is V gene, clone size, J gene, D gene, CDR3 protein, CDR3 DNA. A D gene is named only where the DNA matches it firmly. Clone size reads once, few, many, or a class if the clone is expanded.

v_gene: TRBV5-1; abundance: many; j_gene: TRBJ2-1; d_gene: -; CDR3aa: CASSFTGVSSYNEQFF; CDR3nt: TGCGCCAGCAGCTTCACGGGGGTCAGCTCCTACAATGAGCAGTTCTTC
v_gene: TRBV29-1; abundance: many; j_gene: TRBJ1-2; d_gene: -; CDR3aa: CSVDTNGDNYGYTF; CDR3nt: TGCAGCGTTGATACTAATGGGGATAACTATGGCTACACCTTC
v_gene: TRBV7-2; abundance: many; j_gene: TRBJ2-5; d_gene: TRBD2; CDR3aa: CASSPVSLADSQETQYF; CDR3nt: TGTGCCAGCAGCCCAGTTAGTCTAGCGGATTCCCAAGAGACCCAGTACTTC
v_gene: TRBV20-1; abundance: many; j_gene: TRBJ2-3; d_gene: TRBD2; CDR3aa: CSVSGLAGAGRTDTQYF; CDR3nt: TGCAGTGTCTCAGGACTAGCGGGGGCCGGACGCACAGATACGCAGTATTTT
v_gene: TRBV28; abundance: many; j_gene: TRBJ2-1; d_gene: -; CDR3aa: CASRIRGEQFF; CDR3nt: TGTGCCAGCAGAATACGGGGTGAGCAGTTCTTC
v_gene: TRBV29-1; abundance: many; j_gene: TRBJ2-5; d_gene: TRBD2; CDR3aa: CSVASLAGLVNQETQYF; CDR3nt: TGCAGCGTTGCGTCGCTAGCGGGGTTGGTAAACCAAGAGACCCAGTACTTC
v_gene: TRBV7-2; abundance: many; j_gene: TRBJ2-7; d_gene: -; CDR3aa: CASSLNERDHEQYF; CDR3nt: TGTGCCAGCAGCTTGAACGAGAGGGATCACGAGCAGTACTTC
v_gene: TRBV20-1; abundance: many; j_gene: TRBJ1-1; d_gene: TRBD1; CDR3aa: CSAAGGTEAFF; CDR3nt: TGCAGTGCGGCAGGGGGCACTGAAGCTTTCTTT
v_gene: TRBV27; abundance: many; j_gene: TRBJ2-2; d_gene: TRBD1; CDR3aa: CASGQGALGTGELFF; CDR3nt: TGTGCCAGCGGACAGGGGGCGCTGGGGACCGGGGAGCTGTTTTTT
v_gene: TRBV7-2; abundance: many; j_gene: TRBJ2-1; d_gene: -; CDR3aa: CASSLVGSGEQFF; CDR3nt: TGTGCCAGCAGCTTAGTGGGGTCTGGTGAGCAGTTCTTC
v_gene: TRBV5-6; abundance: many; j_gene: TRBJ2-4; d_gene: -; CDR3aa: CASSLGVSDIQYF; CDR3nt: TGTGCCAGCAGCTTAGGTGTCTCGGACATTCAGTACTTC
v_gene: TRBV24-1; abundance: many; j_gene: TRBJ2-2; d_gene: -; CDR3aa: CATSDAPGATNTGELFF; CDR3nt: TGTGCCACCAGTGATGCTCCAGGGGCGACGAACACCGGGGAGCTGTTTTTT
v_gene: TRBV11-2; abundance: many; j_gene: TRBJ2-3; d_gene: -; CDR3aa: CASSWSDPDTQYF; CDR3nt: TGTGCCAGCAGCTGGAGCGACCCAGATACGCAGTATTTT
v_gene: TRBV29-1; abundance: many; j_gene: TRBJ1-3; d_gene: -; CDR3aa: CSVGRGDTIYF; CDR3nt: TGCAGCGTTGGCCGGGGTGACACCATATATTTT
v_gene: TRBV5-6; abundance: many; j_gene: TRBJ2-5; d_gene: -; CDR3aa: CASSLVLYAGRETQYF; CDR3nt: TGTGCCAGCAGCTTGGTTCTTTACGCAGGCCGAGAGACCCAGTACTTC
v_gene: TRBV6-1; abundance: many; j_gene: TRBJ2-7; d_gene: TRBD1; CDR3aa: CASTPHDRGREQYF; CDR3nt: TGTGCCAGCACCCCACACGACAGGGGTAGGGAGCAGTACTTC
v_gene: TRBV18; abundance: many; j_gene: TRBJ1-5; d_gene: -; CDR3aa: CASSQDRNQPQHF; CDR3nt: TGTGCCAGCTCACAAGACCGCAATCAGCCCCAGCATTTT
v_gene: TRBV29-1; abundance: many; j_gene: TRBJ2-3; d_gene: -; CDR3aa: CSVEDLTGLGDTQYF; CDR3nt: TGCAGCGTTGAAGATCTCACGGGGCTAGGAGATACGCAGTATTTT
v_gene: TRBV7-9; abundance: many; j_gene: TRBJ1-5; d_gene: -; CDR3aa: CASSSVGTYSNQPQHF; CDR3nt: TGTGCCAGCAGCTCTGTGGGGACTTATAGCAATCAGCCCCAGCATTTT
v_gene: TRBV4-1; abundance: many; j_gene: TRBJ2-1; d_gene: -; CDR3aa: CASSLELYNEQFF; CDR3nt: TGCGCCAGCAGCCTGGAGTTGTACAATGAGCAGTTCTTC
v_gene: TRBV10-3; abundance: many; j_gene: TRBJ2-1; d_gene: -; CDR3aa: CAISLREYNEQFF; CDR3nt: TGTGCCATCAGTCTTCGGGAATACAATGAGCAGTTCTTC
v_gene: TRBV6-6; abundance: many; j_gene: TRBJ2-2; d_gene: -; CDR3aa: CASSSTLGGELFF; CDR3nt: TGTGCCAGCAGTTCCACCCTCGGAGGGGAGCTGTTTTTT
v_gene: TRBV5-1; abundance: many; j_gene: TRBJ2-5; d_gene: -; CDR3aa: CASSSREQGFDETQYF; CDR3nt: TGCGCCAGCAGCTCACGAGAGCAGGGGTTTGATGAGACCCAGTACTTC
v_gene: TRBV20-1; abundance: many; j_gene: TRBJ1-2; d_gene: TRBD1; CDR3aa: CSARVASRGLSGYTF; CDR3nt: TGCAGTGCTCGTGTTGCCAGCAGGGGGCTCTCTGGCTACACCTTC
v_gene: TRBV20-1; abundance: many; j_gene: TRBJ2-1; d_gene: -; CDR3aa: CSARDLAGPKEQFF; CDR3nt: TGCAGTGCTAGAGATTTGGCGGGGCCGAAGGAGCAGTTCTTC
v_gene: TRBV5-1; abundance: many; j_gene: TRBJ2-3; d_gene: -; CDR3aa: CASSSLSTDTQYF; CDR3nt: TGCGCCAGCAGCTCCCTTTCCACAGATACGCAGTATTTT
v_gene: TRBV5-6; abundance: many; j_gene: TRBJ2-4; d_gene: -; CDR3aa: CASSYGQRYIQYF; CDR3nt: TGTGCCAGCAGCTACGGACAGAGGTACATTCAGTACTTC
v_gene: TRBV27; abundance: many; j_gene: TRBJ2-7; d_gene: TRBD2; CDR3aa: CASSLRVAGKLRGGEQYF; CDR3nt: TGTGCCAGCAGTCTCCGAGTAGCGGGGAAGCTACGTGGGGGGGAGCAGTACTTC
v_gene: TRBV12-3/TRBV12-4; abundance: many; j_gene: TRBJ2-7; d_gene: -; CDR3aa: CASSLTYEQYF; CDR3nt: TGCGCCAGCAGCTTAACCTACGAGCAGTACTTC
v_gene: TRBV10-3; abundance: many; j_gene: TRBJ1-1; d_gene: TRBD1; CDR3aa: CAISPTGFTEAFF; CDR3nt: TGTGCCATCAGTCCGACAGGGTTCACTGAAGCTTTCTTT